These 27 T cell receptor beta chains were all obtained from the same sample, sequenced in a study of Graves' ophthalmopathy and Graves' hyperthyroidism. The study amplified TCR beta CDR3 regions using RNA transcripts. First-round RT-PCR used HTBI primers; second-round multiplex PCR followed. One entry per CDR3 protein results from TCRdb running MiXCR on the multiplex PCR reads. The data hold about 620,000 distinct CDR3 sequences, with about a fifth observed a single time. Specimen: peripheral blood. These receptors all stem from a woman under 30 with stable Graves' hyperthyroidism. Some clones in this sample may be carry-over from other donors' samples.

This clonotype has a handful of counts. The chain carries TRBV5-1 and TRBJ1-1; perhaps TRBD1 as D (6 bases). The V end lost 3 bases, the J end lost 2 bases, and 11 bases lay between the germline ends. This CDR3 region has 14 residues. From germline, CDR1 is SGHRS and CDR2 YFSETQ. CDR3 loop: CASSWGHSNTEAFF. CDR3 DNA sequence: TGCGCCAGCAGCTGGGGACACTCAAACACTGAAGCTTTCTTT.

The CDR3 loop is CAINYGEGGYGYTF. The CDR3 bases are TGTGCCATCAACTACGGGGAAGGTGGCTATGGCTACACCTTC. The rearrangement uses TRBV10-3 and TRBJ1-2; D is undetermined. Germline CDR1 ENHRY, CDR2 SYGVKD. This CDR3 contains 14 residues. Trimming removed 7 bases at V and 4 bases at J, with 16 bases between.

This clonotype came up many times. The chain employs TRBV5-1 and TRBJ1-2; TRBD1 aligns across 7 bases. CDR3 length equals 13 residues. V lost 5 bases to trimming and J lost 3 bases; unmatched junction nucleotides: 4. The germline CDR1 and CDR2 sequences are SGHRS and YFSETQ. CDR3 amino acids: CASSAQGDYGYTF. DNA for the CDR3: TGCGCCAGCAGTGCTCAGGGGGACTATGGCTACACCTTC.

In this sample, this clonotype turned up a few times. The CDR3 DNA is TGTGCCAGCAGCCCGACTAGCGGGAGGGCCGGGACCCAGTACTTC. It is translated as CASSPTSGRAGTQYF. The rearrangement uses TRBV12-3 or TRBV12-4 and TRBJ2-5; TRBD2 matches 14 bases. Trimming took 6 bases from V and 7 from J; bases not matched to a gene: 7. The CDR3 has 15 residues.

At least ten counts were recorded for this clonotype. The chain recombines TRBV2 with TRBJ1-3; D unclear. There are 14 residues in the CDR3. V was trimmed by 6 bases and J by 0 bases, leaving 9 bases between them. Germline V gives CDR1 SNHLY, CDR2 FYNNEI. The CDR3: CASRIQSSGNTIYF. The CDR3 bases are TGTGCCAGCAGAATACAGAGCTCTGGAAACACCATATATTTT.

The table lists this clonotype with many counts. One end of the junction fails to match germline, which may point to a read error. This rearrangement joins TRBV6-7 to TRBJ2-4; no clear D. TRBV6-7 is placed among ORFs of uncertain function. The CDR3 is made up of 14 amino acids. The CDR3 here is CASSPLRAGNIKYF. The CDR3 coding sequence is TGTGCCAGCAGCCCCCTTCGAGCTGGGAACATTAAGTACTTC.

With regard to this clonotype: The junction does not match germline at one end; this may be a read error. The rearrangement links TRBV6-5 to TRBJ1-1; D remains unclear. CDR1 and CDR2 from the germline V gene are MNHEY and SVGAGI. The CDR3 runs to 12 residues. CDR3 in amino acids: CASSYGNTGAFF. CDR3 nucleotides: TGTGCCAGCAGTTACGGAAACACTGGAGCTTTCTTT.

At least ten counts were recorded for this clonotype. This chain uses TRBV7-2 with TRBJ2-7; 9 bases agree with TRBD1. The CDR3 contains 14 residues. In germline, CDR1 is SGHTA, CDR2 FQGNSA. Trimming at V came to 6 bases and at J to 2 bases, leaving 5 bases not matched to a gene. In DNA form, the CDR3 reads TGTGCCAGCAGGACCGGGACAGGGCCCTACGAGCAGTACTTC. This sequence encodes CASRTGTGPYEQYF.

The chain joins TRBV19 to TRBJ1-2, with D unclear. Trimming took 1 base from V and 2 from J, leaving 11 bases between them. CDR1 and CDR2 from the germline V gene are LNHDA and SQIVND (reference sequence). The CDR3 is 15 residues long. The CDR3 reads CASSIARTANYGYTF. Written as DNA, the CDR3 is TGTGCCAGTAGTATAGCCCGGACGGCGAACTATGGCTACACCTTC.

Details on this clonotype: This could be a read error, since a much larger clone is one nucleotide away. The CDR3 does not close with the conserved phenylalanine or tryptophan, likely indicating a read error. The chain is built from TRBV6-1 and TRBJ1-1; D might be TRBD1 (5 bases). The CDR3 sequence is 14 residues long. The V end lost 4 bases, the J end lost 0 bases, and 9 bases lay between the germline ends. Germline CDR1 MNHNS, CDR2 SASEGT. CDR3 protein: CASSAGSMNTEAFC. As DNA, the CDR3 is TGTGCCAGCAGTGCAGGGTCAATGAACACTGAAGCTTTCTGT.

Many counts were recorded for this clonotype. V is TRBV28 and J is TRBJ2-4, with no clear D. The CDR3 is made up of 11 amino acids. The germline V gene has CDR1 MDHEN and CDR2 SYDVKM. With 10 bases removed from V and 13 bases from J, the gap between germline ends came to 17 bases. In DNA, the CDR3 is TGTGCCACGACCCATGGCGGACGGCAGTACTTC. Its translation: CATTHGGRQYF.

This clonotype was counted at least ten times. CDR3 DNA: TGTGCCACCAGCAGGGACAGCCTAGAAGGTGGCTACACCTTC. Its protein is CATSRDSLEGGYTF. The gene calls are TRBV15 and TRBJ1-2, with D perhaps TRBD1 (6 bases). The CDR3 contains 14 residues. Trimming shortened V by 3 bases and J by 7 bases, and 15 bases separated the two germline ends. Germline V gene lookup returns CDR1 LNHNV and CDR2 YYDKDF (reference sequence).

The V and J genes are TRBV14 and TRBJ1-2; D ambiguous. CDR1 and CDR2 (germline): SGHDN, FVKESK. The CDR3 has 15 amino acids. V shed 0 bases and J shed 4 bases, with 12 bases lying between them. Here the CDR3 DNA reads TGTGCCAGCAGCCAAGAAAGCCTGGTGGGCTATGGCTACACCTTC. Its protein product is CASSQESLVGYGYTF.

This clonotype has at least ten counts. The chain combines TRBV28 with TRBJ1-2; tentatively, D is TRBD1 (5 bases). CDR1 is MDHEN, CDR2 SYDVKM, per germline. The germline V and J ends were trimmed by 5 bases and 1 base, with 8 bases remaining between them. There are 13 residues in the CDR3. As DNA, the CDR3 is TGTGCCAGCAGTCGGGACCTTAACTATGGCTACACCTTC. This encodes CASSRDLNYGYTF.

This clonotype has more than one count but fewer than ten. The V gene is TRBV5-1, the J gene TRBJ2-7; TRBD2 matches at 8 bases. Germline CDR1 and CDR2: SGHRS and YFSETQ. The length of the CDR3 is 16 residues. V lost 0 bases to trimming and J lost 0 bases; unmatched junction nucleotides: 5. The CDR3 DNA follows: TGCGCCAGCAGCTTGGAGGTAGCGGGGACCTCCTACGAGCAGTACTTC. Protein: CASSLEVAGTSYEQYF.

This clonotype was counted only a few times. The genes are TRBV6-1 and TRBJ1-1, with D unresolved. The CDR3 contains 11 residues. Germline lookup yields CDR1 MNHNS and CDR2 SASEGT. The V end was cut by 8 bases, the J end by 3 bases, with 7 bases between. The CDR3 reads CASATYTEAFF. The CDR3 DNA reads as TGTGCCAGCGCTACGTACACTGAAGCTTTCTTT.

This clonotype has more than one count but fewer than ten. The J gene is TRBJ2-7, the V gene TRBV29-1, with a weak D call TRBD1 (6 bases). V dropped 2 bases and J dropped 2 bases, with 16 bases sitting between them. Germline V gene data show CDR1 as SQVTM and CDR2 as ANQGSEA. The CDR3 is 15 amino acids. Written as DNA, the CDR3 is TGCAGCGTTGAAATAGGTGGGGGACACCCCTACGAGCAGTACTTC. As protein: CSVEIGGGHPYEQYF.

This clonotype was counted at least ten times. The chain employs TRBV29-1 and TRBJ1-5; D is perhaps TRBD1 (6 bases). V lost 4 bases and J 12 bases, leaving 19 bases between the germline ends. CDR3 length: 13 amino acids. Germline V gives CDR1 SQVTM, CDR2 ANQGSEA. CDR3 bases: TGCAGCGTTGGGGAAGAGATTAAGGGGGTCCAGCATTTT. Residues: CSVGEEIKGVQHF.

This clonotype was found a few times. The rearrangement links TRBV6-2 or TRBV6-3 to TRBJ1-1; D gene unclear. Trimming left V 7 bases short and J 1 base short, with 10 bases between. Per germline, CDR1 MNHEY and CDR2 SVGEGT. This CDR3 is built from 13 residues. The DNA for the CDR3 is TGTGCCAGCATCAAACGGGAGAACACTGAAGCTTTCTTT. It is translated as CASIKRENTEAFF.

The chain recombines TRBV28 with TRBJ1-5; D unclear. The germline CDR1 and CDR2 sequences are MDHEN and SYDVKM. V lost 2 bases and J lost 1, with 12 bases in between. This CDR3 spans 16 amino acids. The CDR3 protein is CASSLMGDRSNQPQHF. In DNA, the CDR3 is TGTGCCAGCAGTTTAATGGGTGATCGAAGCAATCAGCCCCAGCATTTT.

This clonotype was seen repeatedly, ten times or more. This chain connects TRBV28 to TRBJ2-4; 7 bases are shared with TRBD1. V gave up 3 bases and J gave up 0 bases; unmatched junction bases: 5. Germline CDR1 MDHEN, CDR2 SYDVKM. The CDR3 is 16 residues long. CDR3 DNA sequence: TGTGCCAGCAGTTTGCGACAGGGCCTAGCCAAAAACATTCAGTACTTC. Translated, it gives CASSLRQGLAKNIQYF. The variable domain in full, completed from reference TRBV28 and TRBJ2-4, reads DVKVTQSSRYLVKRTGEKVFLECVQDMDHENMFWYRQDPGLGLRLIYFSYDVKMKEKGDIPEGYSVSREKKERFSLILESASTNQTSMYLCASSLRQGLAKNIQYFGAGTRLSVL.

This clonotype was detected many times. The V and J genes are TRBV9 and TRBJ2-7; a weak D match, TRBD2 (6 bases). The CDR3 sequence is 14 residues long. Germline loops: CDR1 SGDLS, CDR2 YYNGEE. Trimming removed 4 bases from V and 3 bases from J, with 14 bases in between. The DNA for the CDR3 is TGTGCCAGCAGCCGTGAGGTGGGGGGCTACGAGCAGTACTTC. Residues: CASSREVGGYEQYF.

V and J are TRBV28 and TRBJ1-2; D gene uncertain. The CDR3 runs to 16 residues. Trimming stripped 5 bases from V and 0 bases from J, with 16 bases between. Germline assignment: CDR1 MDHEN and CDR2 SYDVKM. The DNA for the CDR3 is TGTGCCAGCAGTCTGCCGCCTGGGAGCTCTAACTATGGCTACACCTTC. As protein: CASSLPPGSSNYGYTF.

About this clonotype: Because the CDR3 is missing its conserved closing phenylalanine or tryptophan, this is likely a read error. J is TRBJ1-1 and V is TRBV6-5, with TRBD1 as a possible D gene (6 bases). This CDR3 spans 16 amino acids. V lost 2 bases and J 4 bases, leaving 17 bases between the germline ends. The germline CDR1 and CDR2 sequences are MNHEY and SVGAGI. CDR3 loop: CASSYLLTGPGTEAFL. The CDR3 DNA reads TGTGCCAGCAGTTACCTACTGACAGGACCGGGCACTGAAGCTTTCCTT.

This clonotype showed up many times. The V gene is TRBV19, the J gene TRBJ1-1; D not certain. This CDR3 has 13 residues. V lost 9 bases and J 0 bases, leaving 11 bases between the germline ends. Germline V gene data show CDR1 as LNHDA and CDR2 as SQIVND (reference sequence). The CDR3 bases are TGTGCCAGCAGCCGCGGAGTGAACACTGAAGCTTTCTTT. It codes for CASSRGVNTEAFF.

In its sample, this clonotype was seen many times. This rearrangement joins TRBV30 to TRBJ1-3; D is uncertain. The CDR3 loop spans 12 amino acids. Germline CDR1 and CDR2: GTSNPN and SVGIG (reference sequence). Trimming removed 4 bases at V and 0 bases at J, with 4 bases between. Here the CDR3 reads CAWKSSGNTIYF. In DNA form, the CDR3 reads TGTGCCTGGAAGAGCTCTGGAAACACCATATATTTT.

As to this clonotype: A single base separates this from a much larger clone, so it may be a read error. V gene TRBV10-3 combines with J gene TRBJ2-7, with 13 bases fitting TRBD2. Germline V gene sequence: CDR1 ENHRY, CDR2 SYGVKD. The CDR3 runs to 15 residues. Trimming at V came to 7 bases and at J to 5 bases, leaving 8 bases not matched to a gene. The chain's CDR3 is CAIKGLAGVSHEQYF. The CDR3 region has the DNA TGTGCCATCAAAGGACTAGCGGGAGTGTCCCACGAGCAGTACTTC.